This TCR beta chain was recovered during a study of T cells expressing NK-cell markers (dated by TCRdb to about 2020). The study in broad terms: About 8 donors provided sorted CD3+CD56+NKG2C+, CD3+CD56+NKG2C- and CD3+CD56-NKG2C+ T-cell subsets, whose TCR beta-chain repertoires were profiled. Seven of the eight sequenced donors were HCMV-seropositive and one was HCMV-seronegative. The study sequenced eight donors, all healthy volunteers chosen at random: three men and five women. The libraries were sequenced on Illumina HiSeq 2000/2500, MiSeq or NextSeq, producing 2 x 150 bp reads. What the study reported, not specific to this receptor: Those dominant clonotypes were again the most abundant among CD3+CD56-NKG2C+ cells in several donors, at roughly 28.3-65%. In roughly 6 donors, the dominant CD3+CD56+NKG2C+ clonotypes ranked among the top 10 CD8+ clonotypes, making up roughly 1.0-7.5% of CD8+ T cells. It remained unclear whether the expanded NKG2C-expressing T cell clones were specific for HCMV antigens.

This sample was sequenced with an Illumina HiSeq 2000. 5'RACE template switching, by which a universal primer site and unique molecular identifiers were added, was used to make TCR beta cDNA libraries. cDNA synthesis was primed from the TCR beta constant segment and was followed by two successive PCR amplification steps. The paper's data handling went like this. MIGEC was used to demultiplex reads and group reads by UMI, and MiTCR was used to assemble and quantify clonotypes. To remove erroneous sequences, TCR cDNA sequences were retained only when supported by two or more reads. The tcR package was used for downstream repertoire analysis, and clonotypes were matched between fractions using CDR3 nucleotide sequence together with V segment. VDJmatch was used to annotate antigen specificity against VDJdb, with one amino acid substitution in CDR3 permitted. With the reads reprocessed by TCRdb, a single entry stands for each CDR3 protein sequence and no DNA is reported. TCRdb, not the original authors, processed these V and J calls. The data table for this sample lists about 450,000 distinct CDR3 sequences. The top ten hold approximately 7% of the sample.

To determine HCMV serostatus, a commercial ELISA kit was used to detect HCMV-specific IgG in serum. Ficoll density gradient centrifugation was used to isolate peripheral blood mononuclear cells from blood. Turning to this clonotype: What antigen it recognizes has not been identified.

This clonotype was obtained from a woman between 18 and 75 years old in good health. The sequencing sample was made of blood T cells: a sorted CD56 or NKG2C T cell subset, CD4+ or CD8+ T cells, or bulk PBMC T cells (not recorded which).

The CDR3 is CASYTRGNTIYF. In this chain, TRBV12-3 or TRBV12-4 is recombined with TRBJ1-3. From the cysteine through the phenylalanine, the CDR3 covers 12 amino acids. The coding DNA is unavailable.